A selection of T cell receptor beta chains follows, all from one sample in a study of T cell changes during pregnancy in multiple sclerosis. Libraries were prepared by immunoSEQ multiplex PCR; TCRdb keeps only in-frame clonotypes and omits some of them. This sample has tens of thousands of clones; under 95% occur once, and the top ten carry 0.35% to 0.45%. Sequenced material: CD4+ T cells from peripheral blood mononuclear cells, taken in the third trimester of pregnancy. The receptor set was obtained from a female donor in good health, enrolled as a control in a pregnancy study. Each CDR3 is given with its conserved first and last residue. A D gene is named only where the DNA matches it firmly.

TGCGCCAGCAGCCCTGGCTGGGGCGGCAACTATGGCTACACCTTC CASSPGWGGNYGYTF TRBV5-1 NA TRBJ1-2
TGCGCCAGCAGCCACCGGACTAGCGGGGGTCACAATGAGCAGTTCTTC CASSHRTSGGHNEQFF TRBV5-1 TRBD2 TRBJ2-1
TGTGCCAGCTCACCCGGGTGGACAGGGCACAATGAGCAGTTCTTC CASSPGWTGHNEQFF TRBV18 TRBD1 TRBJ2-1
TGTGCCAGCACCCCGGCAGGGGTTGGCAATCAGCCCCAGCATTTT CASTPAGVGNQPQHF TRBV6-1 NA TRBJ1-5
TGTGCCAGCAGCTTGGCAGAAACTAATGAAAAACTGTTTTTT CASSLAETNEKLFF TRBV7-8 NA TRBJ1-4
TGTGCCAGCTCGCCGGGACAGGGGGGCCGGAGAGAGACCCAGTACTTC CASSPGQGGRRETQYF TRBV18 TRBD1 TRBJ2-5
TGCGCCAGCAGCCCCACCCGGGAGACCCAGTACTTC CASSPTRETQYF TRBV5-1 NA TRBJ2-5
TGCGCCAGCAGCACTGATGTCAACTATGGCTACACCTTC CASSTDVNYGYTF TRBV5-1 NA TRBJ1-2
TGCGCCAGCAGCCAAGATTCCCGTGAAAAACTGTTTTTT CASSQDSREKLFF TRBV4-1 NA TRBJ1-4
TGTGCCAGCATGGACACCTATAACTATGGCTACACCTTC CASMDTYNYGYTF TRBV5-6 NA TRBJ1-2
TGTGCCAGCAGCTTAGAAGAGGACAACTACGAGCAGTACTTC CASSLEEDNYEQYF TRBV7-3 NA TRBJ2-7